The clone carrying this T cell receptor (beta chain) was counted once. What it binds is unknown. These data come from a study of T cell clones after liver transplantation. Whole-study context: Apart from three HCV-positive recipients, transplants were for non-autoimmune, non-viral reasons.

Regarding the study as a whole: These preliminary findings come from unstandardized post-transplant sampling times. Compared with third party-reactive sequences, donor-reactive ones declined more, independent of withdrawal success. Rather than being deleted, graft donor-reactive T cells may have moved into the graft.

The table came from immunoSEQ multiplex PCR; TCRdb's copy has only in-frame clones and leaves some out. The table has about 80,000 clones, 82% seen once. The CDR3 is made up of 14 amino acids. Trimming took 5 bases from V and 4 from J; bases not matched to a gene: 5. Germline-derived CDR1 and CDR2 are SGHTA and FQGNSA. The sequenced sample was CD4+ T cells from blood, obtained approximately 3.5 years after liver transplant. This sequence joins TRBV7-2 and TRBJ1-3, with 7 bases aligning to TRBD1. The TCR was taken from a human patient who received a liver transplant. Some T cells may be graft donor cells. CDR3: CASSTRTGGNTIYF. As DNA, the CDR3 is TGTGCCAGCAGCACTCGGACAGGAGGAAACACCATATATTTT.